Described below is a single TCR beta chain sequence and its context. Its cognate antigen is unknown. V dropped 6 bases and J dropped 8; count of bases not matched to a gene: 6. CDR3 length: 13 residues. From germline, CDR1 is MNHEY and CDR2 SVGAGI. This specimen comes from a study of T cell responses to AZD1222 COVID-19 vaccine. Findings and limits, study-wide: Most donors were white British, females outnumbered males, and clonal diversity was possibly underestimated. Close to half of spike-specific TCRs reportedly recognize unmutated variant regions. Spike-specific TCR breadth and depth went up after people got two AZD1222 doses. Recipients of AZD1222 seropositive at baseline numbered only 5 or 6.

TCRdb's table, derived via immunoSEQ multiplex PCR, lists solely in-frame clones and lacks some. The sample holds tens of thousands of clones, approximately 91% seen once. The receptor was isolated from an adult in good health. This specimen was peripheral blood, taken on day 0 of MenACWY control vaccination. The chain carries TRBV6-5 and TRBJ1-2, with 10 bases identical to TRBD1. CDR3 region: CASSSGTGVGYTF. CDR3 nucleotide sequence: TGTGCCAGCAGCTCCGGGACAGGGGTCGGCTACACCTTC.